This is a list of T cell receptor beta chains from one sample in a study of blood T cell repertoires in COVID-19. TCRdb keeps only in-frame clones here, not all; method: immunoSEQ multiplex PCR. This table has approximately 93,000 clones, less than 80% appearing once. The sample taken for sequencing was peripheral blood. These TCRs come from an elderly woman with acute or convalescent COVID-19. Both conserved end residues are part of each CDR3. The order of the fields is CDR3 DNA, CDR3 protein, V gene, D gene, clone size, J gene. D genes are given only for firm matches. Some rows have no size entry. The others give once, few or many, or a class for an expanded clone.

CDR3 DNA: TGTGCCAGCAGCCCTAGGACAGCCATGAACACTGAAGCTTTCTTT; CDR3 protein: CASSPRTAMNTEAFF; V gene: TRBV9; D gene: NA; clone size: NA; J gene: TRBJ1-1
CDR3 DNA: TGTGCCAGCAGTTACCACAGAACAGGGGCCAACGTCCTGACTTTC; CDR3 protein: CASSYHRTGANVLTF; V gene: TRBV6-2/TRBV6-3; D gene: NA; clone size: few; J gene: TRBJ2-6
CDR3 DNA: TGTGCCAGCAGCTTAGCCCGGGACAGGGGGCGCCACACCGGGGAGCTGTTTTTT; CDR3 protein: CASSLARDRGRHTGELFF; V gene: TRBV7-9; D gene: TRBD1; clone size: NA; J gene: TRBJ2-2
CDR3 DNA: TGTGCCAGCTCCTCCCTAGGGACTATTAACGAGCAGTACTTC; CDR3 protein: CASSSLGTINEQYF; V gene: TRBV6-5; D gene: TRBD2; clone size: NA; J gene: TRBJ2-7
CDR3 DNA: TGTGCCAGCAGCCAAGTTAGAGGGGGCGCTGAAGCTTTCTTT; CDR3 protein: CASSQVRGGAEAFF; V gene: TRBV14; D gene: TRBD1; clone size: NA; J gene: TRBJ1-1
CDR3 DNA: TGTGCCACCCCCCTGACAGGGAACACCGGGGAGCTGTTTTTT; CDR3 protein: CATPLTGNTGELFF; V gene: TRBV6-5; D gene: NA; clone size: NA; J gene: TRBJ2-2
CDR3 DNA: TGTGCCAGCAGCTTAGGAATAGGGGTCGGGACCGGGGAGCTGTTTTTT; CDR3 protein: CASSLGIGVGTGELFF; V gene: TRBV7-3; D gene: NA; clone size: NA; J gene: TRBJ2-2
CDR3 DNA: TGTGCCAGCAGCCCAGTGACAGGTAGCACTGAAGCTTTCTTT; CDR3 protein: CASSPVTGSTEAFF; V gene: TRBV14; D gene: NA; clone size: few; J gene: TRBJ1-1
CDR3 DNA: TGTGCCAGTAGTATAGGGGTCCTAGGGGGTCAGCCCCAGCATTTT; CDR3 protein: CASSIGVLGGQPQHF; V gene: TRBV19; D gene: NA; clone size: NA; J gene: TRBJ1-5
CDR3 DNA: TGTGCCATCAGTGAGTCAAGCGGGGGGGCCTACGAGCAGTACTTC; CDR3 protein: CAISESSGGAYEQYF; V gene: TRBV10-3; D gene: TRBD2; clone size: NA; J gene: TRBJ2-7
CDR3 DNA: TGTGCCAGCAGCCAAGGAGCCCGCTCTACTAGCCCCCTGAGGGAGCAGTTCTTC; CDR3 protein: CASSQGARSTSPLREQFF; V gene: TRBV3-1/TRBV3-2; D gene: NA; clone size: NA; J gene: TRBJ2-1
CDR3 DNA: TGTGCCAGCAGTTGGTCTGCGGGCGAAAAACTGTTTTTT; CDR3 protein: CASSWSAGEKLFF; V gene: TRBV5-5; D gene: NA; clone size: many; J gene: TRBJ1-4
CDR3 DNA: TGTGCCAGCAGTTTTAGGTGGGACAACTATAATTCACCCCTCCACTTT; CDR3 protein: CASSFRWDNYNSPLHF; V gene: TRBV27; D gene: NA; clone size: NA; J gene: TRBJ1-6
CDR3 DNA: TGTGCCAGCAGTTCCCCCAGGGAGGCAGATACGCAGTATTTT; CDR3 protein: CASSSPREADTQYF; V gene: TRBV6-5; D gene: NA; clone size: once; J gene: TRBJ2-3
CDR3 DNA: TGTGCCAGCGAAAATGGGGGCCAGGGACGTGAAAAACTGTTTTTT; CDR3 protein: CASENGGQGREKLFF; V gene: TRBV28; D gene: NA; clone size: NA; J gene: TRBJ1-4
CDR3 DNA: TGTGCCAGTAGTTCCATAGCGGGGGGCCTTCCCTACGAGCAGTACTTC; CDR3 protein: CASSSIAGGLPYEQYF; V gene: TRBV19; D gene: TRBD2; clone size: NA; J gene: TRBJ2-7
CDR3 DNA: TGCGCCCGCTGCCGGGCCCGCGGGGGGCCGGGGTCCGGGGAGCTGTTTTTT; CDR3 protein: CARCRARGGPGSGELFF; V gene: TRBV5-1; D gene: TRBD2; clone size: once; J gene: TRBJ2-2
CDR3 DNA: TGTGCCAGCAGTTACAGGGGCTCTGGGGCCAACGTCCTGACTTTC; CDR3 protein: CASSYRGSGANVLTF; V gene: TRBV6-2/TRBV6-3; D gene: NA; clone size: many; J gene: TRBJ2-6
CDR3 DNA: TGTGCCAGCAGCCTTGCTGGGACAGGGGGTGGAACTGAAGCTTTCTTT; CDR3 protein: CASSLAGTGGGTEAFF; V gene: TRBV7-3; D gene: TRBD1; clone size: NA; J gene: TRBJ1-1
CDR3 DNA: TGTGCCAGCAGCTTGAATTTGGGGTCAGGGTACCAAGAGACCCAGTACTTC; CDR3 protein: CASSLNLGSGYQETQYF; V gene: TRBV5-5; D gene: NA; clone size: NA; J gene: TRBJ2-5
CDR3 DNA: TGTGCCAGCTCACCAGAGACAGGGGATGAAAAACTGTTTTTT; CDR3 protein: CASSPETGDEKLFF; V gene: TRBV18; D gene: TRBD1; clone size: NA; J gene: TRBJ1-4
CDR3 DNA: TGTGCCAGCAGCCAAGAGACACTTGGCGGGGAGCTGTTTTTT; CDR3 protein: CASSQETLGGELFF; V gene: TRBV4-2; D gene: NA; clone size: NA; J gene: TRBJ2-2
CDR3 DNA: TGTGCCAGCAGTCCGGACAGGGCTAACTATGGCTACACCTTC; CDR3 protein: CASSPDRANYGYTF; V gene: TRBV2; D gene: TRBD1; clone size: NA; J gene: TRBJ1-2
CDR3 DNA: TGTGCCAGCAGCTTAGACGGGGGGCCCCAGCATTTT; CDR3 protein: CASSLDGGPQHF; V gene: TRBV13; D gene: NA; clone size: once; J gene: TRBJ1-5
CDR3 DNA: TGTGCCAGCAGCCAAGAAACGGAGTTCCACACCTTC; CDR3 protein: CASSQETEFHTF; V gene: TRBV4-2; D gene: NA; clone size: NA; J gene: TRBJ1-2
CDR3 DNA: TGTGCCGATGGGGATCGTACAGGGGCGGACACTGAAGCTTTCTTT; CDR3 protein: CADGDRTGADTEAFF; V gene: TRBV2; D gene: TRBD1; clone size: once; J gene: TRBJ1-1
CDR3 DNA: TGTGCCAGCAGCGGACGGACTAGTATCTCCTACAATGAGCAGTTCTTC; CDR3 protein: CASSGRTSISYNEQFF; V gene: TRBV7-2; D gene: TRBD2; clone size: NA; J gene: TRBJ2-1
CDR3 DNA: TGCGCCAGCAGCCAACTAGGGGACTATGGCTACACCTTC; CDR3 protein: CASSQLGDYGYTF; V gene: TRBV4-3; D gene: NA; clone size: once; J gene: TRBJ1-2
CDR3 DNA: TGTGCCAGCAGCCCCGGGGAGTACTATGGCTACACCTTC; CDR3 protein: CASSPGEYYGYTF; V gene: TRBV7-9; D gene: NA; clone size: NA; J gene: TRBJ1-2
CDR3 DNA: TGTGCCAGCAGCCAATCACCGACAAATTCACCCCTCCACTTT; CDR3 protein: CASSQSPTNSPLHF; V gene: TRBV3-1/TRBV3-2; D gene: NA; clone size: NA; J gene: TRBJ1-6
CDR3 DNA: TGTGCCAGCAGCTCCTATGACAGGCCCTACGAGCAGTACTTC; CDR3 protein: CASSSYDRPYEQYF; V gene: TRBV11-3; D gene: NA; clone size: NA; J gene: TRBJ2-7
CDR3 DNA: TGCGCCAGCAGCTTGGATCGGAACACTGAAGCTTTCTTT; CDR3 protein: CASSLDRNTEAFF; V gene: TRBV5-1; D gene: NA; clone size: NA; J gene: TRBJ1-1
CDR3 DNA: TGTGCCAGCAGCCTAGGACAGGTTAGCAATCAGCCCCAGCATTTT; CDR3 protein: CASSLGQVSNQPQHF; V gene: TRBV7-9; D gene: TRBD1; clone size: few; J gene: TRBJ1-5
CDR3 DNA: TGTGCCAGCAGACCTAATACGGGAGACTACACCTTC; CDR3 protein: CASRPNTGDYTF; V gene: TRBV12-3/TRBV12-4; D gene: NA; clone size: NA; J gene: TRBJ1-2
CDR3 DNA: TGTGCCAGTAGTATAACCGGGACTAGCGGGGGCAATGAGCAGTTCTTC; CDR3 protein: CASSITGTSGGNEQFF; V gene: TRBV19; D gene: TRBD2; clone size: NA; J gene: TRBJ2-1
CDR3 DNA: TGTGCCTGGACCAAAGCTTCAGGGTGGAGCGGCAATCAGCCCCAGCATTTT; CDR3 protein: CAWTKASGWSGNQPQHF; V gene: TRBV30; D gene: NA; clone size: NA; J gene: TRBJ1-5
CDR3 DNA: TGTGCCAGCAGCCAGGCAGGGTTCTTCACTGAAGCTTTCTTT; CDR3 protein: CASSQAGFFTEAFF; V gene: TRBV14; D gene: NA; clone size: NA; J gene: TRBJ1-1
CDR3 DNA: TGTGCCAGCAGCTTAGCTCAGGGGTGGGACACTGAAGCTTTCTTT; CDR3 protein: CASSLAQGWDTEAFF; V gene: TRBV7-9; D gene: NA; clone size: NA; J gene: TRBJ1-1
CDR3 DNA: TGTGCCAGCAGTTCCCGAGCGGGGGCCTTCCAAGAGACCCAGTACTTC; CDR3 protein: CASSSRAGAFQETQYF; V gene: TRBV27; D gene: TRBD2; clone size: NA; J gene: TRBJ2-5
CDR3 DNA: TGTGCCAGCAGCCTACAGGACCCTAAGACTGAAGCTTTCTTT; CDR3 protein: CASSLQDPKTEAFF; V gene: TRBV6-1; D gene: NA; clone size: NA; J gene: TRBJ1-1
CDR3 DNA: TGCAGCGTAGGGACAGGGCCAAGTTATGGCTACACCTTC; CDR3 protein: CSVGTGPSYGYTF; V gene: TRBV29-1; D gene: TRBD1; clone size: NA; J gene: TRBJ1-2
CDR3 DNA: TGTGCCAGCAGGCCGCTCAGGGTTACTAATGAAAAACTGTTTTTT; CDR3 protein: CASRPLRVTNEKLFF; V gene: TRBV7-9; D gene: NA; clone size: few; J gene: TRBJ1-4
CDR3 DNA: TGTGCCTGGATCCAGGGGGTCTTCTATGGCTACACCTTC; CDR3 protein: CAWIQGVFYGYTF; V gene: TRBV30; D gene: TRBD1; clone size: NA; J gene: TRBJ1-2
CDR3 DNA: TGTGCCAGCAGCTTAGCGAGGGGGAACTATGGCTACACCTTC; CDR3 protein: CASSLARGNYGYTF; V gene: TRBV7-8; D gene: NA; clone size: NA; J gene: TRBJ1-2
CDR3 DNA: TGTGCCAGCATCGGGGGGGCAACTAATGAAAAACTGTTTTTT; CDR3 protein: CASIGGATNEKLFF; V gene: TRBV28; D gene: NA; clone size: NA; J gene: TRBJ1-4
CDR3 DNA: TGTGCCAGCAGTTTATACAGAAACTATGGCTACACCTTC; CDR3 protein: CASSLYRNYGYTF; V gene: TRBV28; D gene: NA; clone size: NA; J gene: TRBJ1-2
CDR3 DNA: TGTGCCAGCAGCCCTGGGGGTACCGGGACAGGCCTGACTAACTATGGCTACACCTTC; CDR3 protein: CASSPGGTGTGLTNYGYTF; V gene: TRBV28; D gene: TRBD1; clone size: NA; J gene: TRBJ1-2
CDR3 DNA: TGTGCCAGCAGCTTAACCGGCGGGGGTATAAGCATTCAGTACTTC; CDR3 protein: CASSLTGGGISIQYF; V gene: TRBV7-3; D gene: TRBD2; clone size: NA; J gene: TRBJ2-4
CDR3 DNA: TGTGCCAGCAGTTACAGTGGCGATCAGCCCCAGCATTTT; CDR3 protein: CASSYSGDQPQHF; V gene: TRBV7-2; D gene: NA; clone size: NA; J gene: TRBJ1-5
CDR3 DNA: TGTGCCAGCAGTACCCCACGGCAGGGGGACACTGAAGCTTTCTTT; CDR3 protein: CASSTPRQGDTEAFF; V gene: TRBV6-2/TRBV6-3; D gene: TRBD1; clone size: NA; J gene: TRBJ1-1
CDR3 DNA: TGTGCCTGGGGGACAGGGGAAAACACCTTC; CDR3 protein: CAWGTGENTF; V gene: TRBV30; D gene: TRBD1; clone size: NA; J gene: TRBJ1-2
CDR3 DNA: TGTGCCAGCAGTCTCCTAAGGGACACTTACGAGCAGTACTTC; CDR3 protein: CASSLLRDTYEQYF; V gene: TRBV2; D gene: NA; clone size: NA; J gene: TRBJ2-7
CDR3 DNA: TGTGCCAGTAGTACAGGGGACAGTTTTTACGAGCAGTACTTC; CDR3 protein: CASSTGDSFYEQYF; V gene: TRBV19; D gene: TRBD1; clone size: NA; J gene: TRBJ2-7
CDR3 DNA: TGTGCCAGCAGCTTAGGGACATACAATCAGCCCCAGCATTTT; CDR3 protein: CASSLGTYNQPQHF; V gene: TRBV5-5; D gene: NA; clone size: NA; J gene: TRBJ1-5